A selection of T cell receptor beta chains follows, all from one sample in a study of cytomegalovirus exposure and HLA in healthy donors. The protocol was immunoSEQ multiplex PCR, while the TCRdb copy is restricted to in-frame clones and leaves out a portion. There are under 150,000 clones in the sample; 70% to 75% occur only once, and around 15% lies in the top ten. The sample consisted of PBMCs. These receptors originate from a human donor in good health. Each CDR3 is given with its conserved first and last residue. The D gene is left open where the match is weak.

D | V | CDR3
TRBD2 | TRBV7-9 | CASSQTSGTNLDYNEQFF
NA | TRBV6-4 | CASRSTDRMNTEAFF
NA | TRBV11-2 | CASSLVSAGGEQFF
NA | TRBV29-1 | CSVDSEVGNEQFF
TRBD2 | TRBV18 | CASSPGTSGYGTQYF
TRBD1 | TRBV7-9 | CASSLEAGGTEKLFF
NA | TRBV4-1 | CASSPGLGSYNEQFF
TRBD2 | TRBV7-6 | CASSAGRGGTAGELFF
NA | TRBV2 | CASRGLSNQPQHF
NA | TRBV20-1 | CSGVPQETQYF
TRBD1 | TRBV7-3 | CASSLRGTGAGTGELFF
NA | TRBV29-1 | CSVARGDSYEQYF
NA | TRBV6-5 | CASSYAPGANTEAFF
TRBD2 | TRBV30 | CAWSISGRLYNEQFF
NA | TRBV7-6 | CASSLSGGTNEQFF
TRBD2 | TRBV2 | CASSLLAGGRNEQFF
TRBD2 | TRBV5-1 | CASSLSGTSGYNEQFF
NA | TRBV6-5 | CASSRANYGYTF
TRBD1 | TRBV9 | CASSPRDRPGEKLFF
NA | TRBV5-1 | CASSSGHRTGELFF
NA | TRBV21-1 | CASSKGKGPGTSGSQETQYF
NA | TRBV7-9 | CASSLMELDEQFF
TRBD2 | TRBV7-8 | CASSLEWTSLSTDTQYF
NA | TRBV19 | CASRSGTSQYQPQHF
TRBD2 | TRBV19 | CASSIGGGTGELFF